This T cell receptor (beta chain) was captured by sequencing in a study of T cell responses to AZD1222 COVID-19 vaccine. Study outcomes and limitations: Spike-specific TCR breadth and depth grew following two AZD1222 doses.

In regard to this clone: Its antigen is undetermined. Other DNA sequences in this sample translate to the same CDR3.

Generated by immunoSEQ multiplex PCR, the TCRdb table keeps only in-frame clones and is missing some. The sample records over 100,000 clones, approximately 92% being singletons. The V end lost 0 bases, the J end lost 1 base, and 5 bases lay between the germline ends. Looked up from germline, CDR1 is SGDLS and CDR2 is YYNGEE. This CDR3 has 14 residues. This TCR derives from an adult in good health. The material was peripheral blood, obtained on day 0 of AZD1222 vaccination. The chain couples TRBV9 to TRBJ1-5; D unclear. The CDR3 DNA reads as TGTGCCAGCAGCGTAGCCGGGAGCAATCAGCCCCAGCATTTT. Protein product: CASSVAGSNQPQHF.